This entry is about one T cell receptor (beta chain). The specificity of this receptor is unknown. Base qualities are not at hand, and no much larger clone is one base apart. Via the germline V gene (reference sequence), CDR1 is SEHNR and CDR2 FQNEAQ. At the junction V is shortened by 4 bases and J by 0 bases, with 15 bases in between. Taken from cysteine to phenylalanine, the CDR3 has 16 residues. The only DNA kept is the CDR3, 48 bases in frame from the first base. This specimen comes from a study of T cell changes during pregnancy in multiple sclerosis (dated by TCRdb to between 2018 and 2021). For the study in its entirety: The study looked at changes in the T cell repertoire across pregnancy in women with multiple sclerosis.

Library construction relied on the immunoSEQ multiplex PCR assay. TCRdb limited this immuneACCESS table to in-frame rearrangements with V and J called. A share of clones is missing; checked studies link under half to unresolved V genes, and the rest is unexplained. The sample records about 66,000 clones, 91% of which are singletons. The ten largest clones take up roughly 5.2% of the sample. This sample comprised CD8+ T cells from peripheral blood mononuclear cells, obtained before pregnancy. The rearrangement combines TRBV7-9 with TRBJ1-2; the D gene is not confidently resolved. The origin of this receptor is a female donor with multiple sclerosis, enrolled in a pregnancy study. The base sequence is TGTGCCAGCAGCTCCGTTTTGAGGGTTACTAACTATGGCTACACCTTC. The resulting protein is CASSSVLRVTNYGYTF.